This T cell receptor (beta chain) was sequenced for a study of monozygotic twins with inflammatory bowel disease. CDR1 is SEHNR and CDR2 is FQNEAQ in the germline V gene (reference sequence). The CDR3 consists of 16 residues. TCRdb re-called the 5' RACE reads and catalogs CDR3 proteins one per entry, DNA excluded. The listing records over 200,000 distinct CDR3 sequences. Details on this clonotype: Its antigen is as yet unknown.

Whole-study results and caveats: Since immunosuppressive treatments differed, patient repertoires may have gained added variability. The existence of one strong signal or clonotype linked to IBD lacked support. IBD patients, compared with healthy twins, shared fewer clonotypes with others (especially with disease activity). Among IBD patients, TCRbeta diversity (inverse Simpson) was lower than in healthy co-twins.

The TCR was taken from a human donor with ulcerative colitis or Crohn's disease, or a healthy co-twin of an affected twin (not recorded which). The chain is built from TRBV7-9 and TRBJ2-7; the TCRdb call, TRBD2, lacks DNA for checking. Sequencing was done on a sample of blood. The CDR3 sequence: CASSLARDSFSYEQYF. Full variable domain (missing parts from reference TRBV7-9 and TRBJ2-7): DTGVSQNPRHKITKRGQNVTFRCDPISEHNRLYWYRQTLGQGPEFLTYFQNEAQLEKSRLLSDRFSAERPKGSFSTLEIQRTEQGDSAMYLCASSLARDSFSYEQYFGPGTRLTVT.